These 32 T cell receptor beta chains share one sample of origin, sequenced in a study of T cells after yellow fever vaccination. From the 5' RACE reads, TCRdb called clonotypes with MiXCR, one entry per CDR3 protein. The profile shows around 350,000 distinct CDR3 sequences, roughly 6.2% of them singletons. Sequencing was performed on PBMCs, taken 5 days after the yellow fever booster vaccination. These TCRs come from a man aged 25-40 years who received the YFV17D yellow fever vaccine.

At least ten counts were recorded for this clonotype. The chain has TRBV15 and TRBJ2-7; 7 bases are a match to TRBD1. V lost 3 bases to trimming and J lost 2 bases; unmatched junction nucleotides: 7. Germline-derived CDR1 and CDR2 are LNHNV and YYDKDF (reference sequence). The CDR3 has 15 amino acids. CDR3 sequence (DNA): TGTGCCACCAGCAGGACGGGACAGCGTGCCTACGAGCAGTACTTC. Translated: CATSRTGQRAYEQYF.

The V call is TRBV3-1, the J call TRBJ2-3; either TRBD1 or TRBD2 may supply D (5 bases each). Germline CDR1 and CDR2: LGHDT and YNNKEL (reference sequence). V dropped 0 bases and J dropped 14 bases, with 21 bases sitting between them. The CDR3 contains 15 residues. CDR3 amino acids: CASSQDWDPRSSRYF. In nucleotides, the CDR3 is TGTGCCAGCAGCCAAGATTGGGACCCGCGAAGTAGTCGGTATTTT.

The chain employs TRBV7-2 and TRBJ2-7, with a weak D call TRBD1 (5 bases). CDR1 is SGHTA and CDR2 is FQGNSA in the germline V gene. Trimming pared 5 bases from V and 2 bases from J, leaving 16 bases between. This CDR3 comprises 15 residues. CDR3 amino acids: CASSLLGQKAYEQYF. CDR3 bases: TGTGCCAGCAGCCTGCTAGGACAAAAAGCCTACGAGCAGTACTTC.

The CDR3 loop reads CASSLTQGGHEQYF. Here the CDR3 DNA reads TGTGCCAGCAGCTTAACACAGGGGGGACACGAGCAGTACTTC. The chain has TRBV7-9 and TRBJ2-7; 8 nucleotides agree with TRBD1. Germline CDR1 is SEHNR and CDR2 is FQNEAQ (reference sequence). The CDR3 consists of 14 residues. After removal of 2 bases from V and 5 bases from J, the junction contained 5 bases not matched to a gene.

This clonotype was detected a few times. The rearrangement joins TRBV11-2 to TRBJ2-3; 11 positions agree with TRBD2. The CDR3 has 18 amino acids. Germline V CDR1 and CDR2: SGHAT, FQNNGV. Trimming took 1 base from V and 5 from J; bases not matched to a gene: 11. CDR3 protein: CASSLVSGSGGAIDTQYF. The CDR3 nucleotides are TGTGCCAGCAGCTTAGTCTCTGGTAGCGGGGGGGCTATAGATACGCAGTATTTT.

This clonotype showed up many times. The gene calls are TRBV10-3 and TRBJ2-3; D might be TRBD2 (6 bases). Germline V lookup: CDR1 ENHRY, CDR2 SYGVKD. The CDR3 spans 19 residues. V lost 3 bases and J 6 bases, leaving 28 bases between the germline ends. CDR3 residues: CAISEGYKPSEYPGDTQYF. Here the CDR3 DNA reads TGTGCCATCAGTGAAGGATATAAGCCTAGCGAGTACCCTGGGGATACGCAGTATTTT.

V is TRBV20-1 and J is TRBJ2-5; D remains ambiguous. Germline V gene sequence: CDR1 DFQATT, CDR2 SNEGSKA (reference sequence). The CDR3 has 13 residues. Trimming removed 3 bases from V and 2 bases from J, with 10 bases in between. The CDR3 here is CSASHGIQETQYF. CDR3 coding DNA: TGCAGTGCTAGTCATGGGATTCAAGAGACCCAGTACTTC.

This clonotype has more than one count but fewer than ten. This rearrangement joins TRBV10-3 to TRBJ2-7, with 8 nucleotides matching TRBD1. The CDR3 has 15 residues. From germline, CDR1 is ENHRY and CDR2 SYGVKD. V was clipped by 7 bases and J by 0 bases; unmatched bases: 8. CDR3 DNA: TGTGCCATCAAAGCGGACAGGGAAATCTCCTACGAGCAGTACTTC. Translated, it gives CAIKADREISYEQYF.

Ten or more counts support this clonotype. V usage is TRBV5-1 and J usage is TRBJ2-7, with 9 bases aligning to TRBD2. This CDR3 contains 14 residues. V lost 4 bases to trimming and J lost 6 bases; unmatched junction nucleotides: 8. The V gene's germline CDR1 is SGHRS and CDR2 YFSETQ. CDR3 amino acids: CASSLSSGMSEQYF. The CDR3 bases are TGCGCCAGCAGCCTTTCTAGCGGGATGAGCGAGCAGTACTTC.

The genes are TRBV20-1 and TRBJ2-5; D may be TRBD2 (7 bases). Germline lookup yields CDR1 DFQATT and CDR2 SNEGSKA (reference sequence). Trimming left V 1 base short and J 5 bases short, with 14 bases between. CDR3 length equals 14 residues. CDR3 nucleotide sequence: TGCAGTGCTAGAGGTCACCGGGGGGCGGAGACCCAGTACTTC. Translation gives CSARGHRGAETQYF.

The rearrangement joins TRBV5-5 to TRBJ2-1, with D possibly TRBD1 on 5 matching bases. Germline assignment: CDR1 SGHKS and CDR2 YYEKEE (reference sequence). The CDR3 contains 14 residues. Trimming shortened V by 0 bases and J by 7 bases, and 11 bases separated the two germline ends. CDR3 sequence: CASSLVVGENEQFF. Written as DNA, the CDR3 is TGTGCCAGCAGCTTGGTAGTAGGGGAAAATGAGCAGTTCTTC. Using reference TRBV5-5 and TRBJ2-1 for the parts outside the CDR3, the full variable domain is DAGVTQSPTHLIKTRGQQVTLRCSPISGHKSVSWYQQVLGQGPQFIFQYYEKEERGRGNFPDRFSARQFPNYSSELNVNALLLGDSALYLCASSLVVGENEQFFGPGTRLTVL.

This clonotype was observed at least ten times. The chain combines TRBV29-1 with TRBJ2-7; 11 bases map to TRBD2. The germline V gene has CDR1 SQVTM and CDR2 ANQGSEA. V lost 3 bases and J lost 2; bases outside the gene matches: 6. This CDR3 has 15 amino acids. CDR3 DNA sequence: TGCAGCGTTGATGGACTAGCGGGCAGGACCTACGAGCAGTACTTC. This encodes CSVDGLAGRTYEQYF.

This clonotype was detected only a few times. The gene calls are TRBV19 and TRBJ1-1; D remains ambiguous. Germline V CDR1 and CDR2: LNHDA, SQIVND (reference sequence). The CDR3 contains 11 residues. The V end was cut by 9 bases, the J end by 0 bases, with 5 bases between. CDR3 amino acids: CARGMNTEAFF. The CDR3 bases are TGTGCCAGAGGTATGAACACTGAAGCTTTCTTT.

The chain joins TRBV12-3 or TRBV12-4 to TRBJ2-5, with TRBD1 identical over 7 bases. This CDR3 region has 15 residues. Losses at the gene ends were 5 bases for V and 3 bases for J; bases not matched to a gene: 9. DNA of the CDR3: TGTGCCAGCAGTCTCCCTGGACAGGCCGAAGAGACCCAGTACTTC. As protein: CASSLPGQAEETQYF.

This clonotype was seen only a few times. The chain combines TRBV20-1 with TRBJ2-7; possible D gene TRBD2, 6 bases. The CDR3 covers 12 residues. Deletions cut 5 bases from V and 7 bases from J, with 15 bases between. Germline-derived CDR1 and CDR2 are DFQATT and SNEGSKA (reference sequence). The CDR3 reads CSASSAGWEQYF. The CDR3 region has the DNA TGCAGTGCTTCCTCGGCGGGGTGGGAGCAGTACTTC.

This clonotype appeared a single time. V is TRBV7-9 and J is TRBJ2-1; TRBD2 aligns across 11 bases. With 7 bases clipped from V and 6 bases from J, the junction kept 5 bases outside the gene matches. Germline V CDR1 and CDR2: SEHNR, FQNEAQ (reference sequence). The CDR3 contains 14 residues. CDR3 residues: CASTHSGRVNEQFF. The DNA of the CDR3 is TGTGCCAGCACCCATAGCGGGAGGGTCAATGAGCAGTTCTTC.

V gene TRBV5-4 combines with J gene TRBJ2-3; no clear D gene. Germline CDR1 reads SGHNT; CDR2 reads YYREEE (reference sequence). The V end was cut by 4 bases, the J end by 5 bases, with 14 bases between. The CDR3 is 14 residues long. Here the CDR3 DNA reads TGTGCCAGCAGCCGGAGCTTGGGAAAAGATACGCAGTATTTT. This translates into CASSRSLGKDTQYF.

V gene TRBV10-3 combines with J gene TRBJ2-2; 8 bases align to TRBD1. Germline V gene data show CDR1 as ENHRY and CDR2 as SYGVKD. CDR3 length: 13 amino acids. The V and J ends lost 11 bases and 2 bases, in that order; junction bases with no gene match: 4. The CDR3 region is CAAGQGNTGELFF. CDR3 bases: TGTGCCGCCGGACAGGGCAACACCGGGGAGCTGTTTTTT.

The chain carries TRBV11-2 and TRBJ1-5; D might be TRBD1 (6 bases). Germline lookup yields CDR1 SGHAT and CDR2 FQNNGV. Deletions cut 5 bases from V and 3 bases from J, with 17 bases between. CDR3 length equals 16 residues. CDR3 DNA: TGTGCCAGCAGCCCCTACGTTGGACAGTCCAATCAGCCCCAGCATTTT. Protein sequence: CASSPYVGQSNQPQHF. Full variable domain (rest looked up from reference TRBV11-2 and TRBJ1-5): EAGVAQSPRYKIIEKRQSVAFWCNPISGHATLYWYQQILGQGPKLLIQFQNNGVVDDSQLPKDRFSAERLKGVDSTLKIQPAKLEDSAVYLCASSPYVGQSNQPQHFGDGTRLSIL.

This clonotype was seen a handful of times. The chain joins TRBV19 to TRBJ1-5; possibly TRBD1 for D (5 bases). Between the trimmed V and J ends, which lost 5 bases and 7 bases, there was a span of 12 bases. The germline V gene has CDR1 LNHDA and CDR2 SQIVND (reference sequence). The CDR3 covers 13 residues. The CDR3 is CASSPRGMQPQHF. The CDR3 region has the DNA TGTGCCAGTAGTCCCCGGGGGATGCAGCCCCAGCATTTT. Full variable domain (outside the CDR3, taken from reference TRBV19 and TRBJ1-5): DGGITQSPKYLFRKEGQNVTLSCEQNLNHDAMYWYRQDPGQGLRLIYYSQIVNDFQKGDIAEGYSVSREKKESFPLTVTSAQKNPTAFYLCASSPRGMQPQHFGDGTRLSIL.

The chain joins TRBV5-1 to TRBJ2-3; 10 bases match TRBD2. The CDR3 is made up of 18 amino acids. The V segment lost 4 bases and the J segment 0 bases; nucleotides outside the gene matches: 11. Germline CDR1 reads SGHRS; CDR2 reads YFSETQ. DNA for the CDR3: TGCGCCAGCAGCCCTGGACTAGCGGCTTCCTCTAGCACAGATACGCAGTATTTT. Residues: CASSPGLAASSSTDTQYF.

The chain has TRBV5-1 and TRBJ2-1; TRBD1 or TRBD2 may be the D gene (5 bases each). Germline values: CDR1 SGHRS, CDR2 YFSETQ. The CDR3 is 15 amino acids. Trimming removed 0 bases at V and 3 bases at J, with 10 bases between. The CDR3, as DNA: TGCGCCAGCAGCTTGGAGGGACGGAACTACAATGAGCAGTTCTTC. This translates into CASSLEGRNYNEQFF.

This clonotype appeared a few times. This rearrangement joins TRBV6-1 to TRBJ2-2; 10 positions match TRBD2. CDR1 MNHNS and CDR2 SASEGT come from the germline V gene. The CDR3 covers 17 residues. The V gene end was trimmed by 6 bases and the J gene end by 0 bases; junction bases not matched to a gene: 7. CDR3 DNA: TGTGCCAGCAGACCTCTACTAGCGGGGACGAACACCGGGGAGCTGTTTTTT. It is translated as CASRPLLAGTNTGELFF.

The rearrangement links TRBV15 to TRBJ2-1; perhaps TRBD2 as D (5 bases). Per germline, CDR1 LNHNV and CDR2 YYDKDF (reference sequence). The CDR3 totals 16 residues. V lost 8 bases and J 7 bases, leaving 24 bases between the germline ends. CDR3 coding DNA: TGTGCCACCGAACTACTAGACCCCTCCTCTAAGAATGAGCAGTTCTTC. Translating it yields CATELLDPSSKNEQFF. Filled out from reference TRBV15 and TRBJ2-1, the complete variable domain reads DAMVIQNPRYQVTQFGKPVTLSCSQTLNHNVMYWYQQKSSQAPKLLFHYYDKDFNNEADTPDNFQSRRPNTSFCFLDIRSPGLGDTAMYLCATELLDPSSKNEQFFGPGTRLTVL.

There are a few counts of this clonotype. This rearrangement joins TRBV5-6 to TRBJ2-3; D remains ambiguous. The germline CDR1 and CDR2 sequences are SGHDT and YYEEEE. V was shortened by 3 bases and J by 2 bases, with 10 bases between the two germline ends. The CDR3 has 14 amino acids. The CDR3 DNA sequence: TGTGCCAGCAGCTCCCTATGGGACACAGATACGCAGTATTTT. Protein: CASSSLWDTDTQYF.

This sequence joins TRBV20-1 and TRBJ2-1; D gene ambiguous. The CDR3 sequence is 14 residues long. Trimming stripped 0 bases from V and 2 bases from J, with 8 bases between. CDR1 is DFQATT and CDR2 is SNEGSKA in the germline V gene (reference sequence). The CDR3: CSARDSTTYNEQFF. Here the CDR3 DNA reads TGCAGTGCTAGAGATTCTACCACCTACAATGAGCAGTTCTTC.

This clonotype was seen more than once but under ten times. This chain uses TRBV20-1 with TRBJ2-3; maybe TRBD2 (5 bases). Germline lookup yields CDR1 DFQATT and CDR2 SNEGSKA (reference sequence). Trimming shortened V by 6 bases and J by 2 bases, and 18 bases separated the two germline ends. The CDR3 is made up of 15 amino acids. The CDR3 DNA sequence: TGCAGTGCCAAGAACCCGGCGGGCCCCACAGATACGCAGTATTTT. Its protein product is CSAKNPAGPTDTQYF.

This chain joins TRBV14 and TRBJ1-1; D gene uncertain. V was pared by 3 bases and J by 0 bases, with 8 bases between. The CDR3 sequence is 14 residues long. Looked up from germline, CDR1 is SGHDN and CDR2 is FVKESK. The chain's CDR3 is CASSQGGMNTEAFF. The CDR3, as DNA: TGTGCCAGCAGCCAGGGAGGGATGAACACTGAAGCTTTCTTT.

This clonotype was found a few times. J is TRBJ2-4 and V is TRBV10-3; 10 nucleotides agree with TRBD1. Trimming took 7 bases from V and 6 from J; bases not matched to a gene: 6. Germline-derived CDR1 and CDR2 are ENHRY and SYGVKD. The CDR3 has 14 residues. The CDR3 bases are TGTGCCATCAATCCGGGACAGGGGACAAACATTCAGTACTTC. Protein: CAINPGQGTNIQYF.

This clonotype was recorded many times. The rearrangement uses TRBV7-9 and TRBJ2-3; TRBD2 agrees at 8 bases. Germline V gene data show CDR1 as SEHNR and CDR2 as FQNEAQ (reference sequence). J gave up 0 bases and V 3 bases, and 2 bases lay outside the gene matches. This CDR3 has 15 residues. CDR3 residues: CASSFASGSTDTQYF. CDR3 coding DNA: TGTGCCAGCAGCTTCGCTAGCGGGAGCACAGATACGCAGTATTTT.

This clonotype was seen only a few times. The chain combines TRBV10-2 with TRBJ2-7, with 10 bases lining up with TRBD2. Germline CDR1 and CDR2: WSHSY and SAAADI. V was clipped by 3 bases and J by 3 bases; unmatched bases: 5. CDR3 length equals 15 residues. As DNA, the CDR3 is TGCGCCAGCAGTGAAGGACTAGCGGTTAACTACGAGCAGTACTTC. This gives the protein CASSEGLAVNYEQYF.

The chain has TRBV7-2 and TRBJ2-1; the D is unclear. Per the germline V gene, CDR1 is SGHTA and CDR2 is FQGNSA. The CDR3 spans 16 residues. V was cut by 2 bases and J by 0 bases, with 11 bases left in between. In nucleotides, the CDR3 is TGTGCCAGCAGCTTAACCAGCAAGAGCTCCTACAATGAGCAGTTCTTC. Its protein is CASSLTSKSSYNEQFF.